This T cell receptor (beta chain) was obtained from a study of CD8 T cells in ankylosing spondylitis. Of note for this clonotype: Its antigen is currently unknown. A read error may explain this, as a much larger clone is one base away.

The CDR3 runs to 16 residues. The germline CDR1 and CDR2 sequences are MDHEN and SYDVKM. Study conclusions and caveats: In ankylosing spondylitis blood, a motif of fewer than 10 highly homologous TCR beta variants appeared characteristic. Researchers reportedly found disease-linked clones significantly enriched in matched ankylosing spondylitis synovial fluid. Disease-associated clones were CD8+ and fairly uncommon in peripheral blood.

Preparation of TCR beta libraries was done by quantitative 5'-RACE with molecular barcodes. TCRdb itself ran the 5' RACE reads through MiXCR, one entry per CDR3 protein. The sample includes 150,000 or so distinct CDR3 sequences, about a third of them seen just once. The sequence came from a male donor with ankylosing spondylitis. Input material: synovial fluid, either unsorted or a sorted T cell fraction (not recorded which). The chain employs TRBV28 and TRBJ1-6, with D perhaps TRBD1 (5 bases). CDR3 amino acids: CASTSGSYPYNSPHHF. Here the CDR3 DNA reads TGTGCCAGCACCTCAGGGTCATATCCTTATAATTCACCCCACCACTTT.